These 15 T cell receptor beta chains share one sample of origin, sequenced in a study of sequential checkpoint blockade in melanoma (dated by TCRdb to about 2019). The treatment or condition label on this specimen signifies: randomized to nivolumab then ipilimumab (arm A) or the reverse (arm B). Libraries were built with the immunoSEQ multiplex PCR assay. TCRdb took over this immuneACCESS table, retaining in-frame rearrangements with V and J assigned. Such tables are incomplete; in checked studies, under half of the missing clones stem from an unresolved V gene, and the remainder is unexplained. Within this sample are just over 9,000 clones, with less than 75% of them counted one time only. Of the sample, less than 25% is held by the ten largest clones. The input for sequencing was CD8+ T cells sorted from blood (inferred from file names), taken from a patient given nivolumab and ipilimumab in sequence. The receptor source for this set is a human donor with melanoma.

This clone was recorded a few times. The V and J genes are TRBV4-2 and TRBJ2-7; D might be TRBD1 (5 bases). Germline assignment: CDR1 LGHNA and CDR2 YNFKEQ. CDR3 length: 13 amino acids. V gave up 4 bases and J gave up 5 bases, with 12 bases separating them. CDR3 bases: TGTGCCAGCAGCCCCACAGGTAACCACGAGCAGTACTTC. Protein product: CASSPTGNHEQYF.

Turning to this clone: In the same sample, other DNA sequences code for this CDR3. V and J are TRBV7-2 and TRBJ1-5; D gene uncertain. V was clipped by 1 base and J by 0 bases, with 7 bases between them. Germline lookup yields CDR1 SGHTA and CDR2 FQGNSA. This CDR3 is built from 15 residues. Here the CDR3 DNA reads TGTGCCAGCAGCTTAGTACCTAATAGCAATCAGCCCCAGCATTTT. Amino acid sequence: CASSLVPNSNQPQHF.

This chain's CDR3 is CASSLALTGETYEQYF. For the CDR3, the DNA is TGCGCCAGCAGCTTGGCGCTAACAGGGGAAACCTACGAGCAGTACTTC. The V and J genes are TRBV5-1 and TRBJ2-7, with 7 nucleotides matching TRBD1. CDR1 and CDR2 (germline): SGHRS, YFSETQ. The V gene end was trimmed by 0 bases and the J gene end by 2 bases; junction bases not matched to a gene: 8. The CDR3 extends over 16 amino acids.

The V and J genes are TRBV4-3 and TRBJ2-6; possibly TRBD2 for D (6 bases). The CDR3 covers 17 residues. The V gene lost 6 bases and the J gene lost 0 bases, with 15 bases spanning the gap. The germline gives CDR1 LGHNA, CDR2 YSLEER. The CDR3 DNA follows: TGCGCCAGCAGTCCGGAGGGCGAATCCTCTGGGGCCAACGTCCTGACTTTC. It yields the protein CASSPEGESSGANVLTF.

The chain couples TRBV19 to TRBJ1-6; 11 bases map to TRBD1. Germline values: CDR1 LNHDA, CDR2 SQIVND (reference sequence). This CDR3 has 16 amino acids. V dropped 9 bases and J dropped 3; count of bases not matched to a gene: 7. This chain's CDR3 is CARRTGGAFYNSPLHF. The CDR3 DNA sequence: TGTGCCAGGAGGACAGGGGGCGCGTTCTATAATTCACCCCTCCACTTT.

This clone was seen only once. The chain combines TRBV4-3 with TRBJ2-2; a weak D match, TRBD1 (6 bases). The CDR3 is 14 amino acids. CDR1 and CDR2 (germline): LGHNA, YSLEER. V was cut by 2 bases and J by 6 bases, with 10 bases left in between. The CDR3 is CASSQYGGAGELFF. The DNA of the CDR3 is TGCGCCAGCAGCCAATATGGGGGCGCCGGGGAGCTGTTTTTT.

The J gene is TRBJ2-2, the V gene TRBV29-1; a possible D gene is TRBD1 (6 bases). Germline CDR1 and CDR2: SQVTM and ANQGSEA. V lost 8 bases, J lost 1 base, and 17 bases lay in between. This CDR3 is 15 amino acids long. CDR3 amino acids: CSILQGRRNTGELFF. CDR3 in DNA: TGCAGCATCTTACAGGGTCGGAGGAACACCGGGGAGCTGTTTTTT.

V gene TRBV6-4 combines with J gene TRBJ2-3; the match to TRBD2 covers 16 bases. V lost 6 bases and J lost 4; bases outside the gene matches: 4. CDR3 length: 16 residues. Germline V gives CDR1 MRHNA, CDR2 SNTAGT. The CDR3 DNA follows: TGTGCCAGCAGCGGGACTAGCGGGGGGGCCGCAGATACGCAGTATTTT. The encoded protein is CASSGTSGGAADTQYF.

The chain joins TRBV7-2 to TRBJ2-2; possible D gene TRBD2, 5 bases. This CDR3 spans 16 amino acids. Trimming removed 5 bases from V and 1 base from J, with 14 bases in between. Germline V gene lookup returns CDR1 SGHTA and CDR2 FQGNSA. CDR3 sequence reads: CASSLGERLNTGELFF. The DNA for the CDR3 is TGTGCCAGCAGCCTGGGCGAGCGGTTGAACACCGGGGAGCTGTTTTTT. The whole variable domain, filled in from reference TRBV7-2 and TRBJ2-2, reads GAGVSQSPSNKVTEKGKDVELRCDPISGHTALYWYRQSLGQGLEFLIYFQGNSAPDKSGLPSDRFSAERTGGSVSTLTIQRTQQEDSAVYLCASSLGERLNTGELFFGEGSRLTVL.

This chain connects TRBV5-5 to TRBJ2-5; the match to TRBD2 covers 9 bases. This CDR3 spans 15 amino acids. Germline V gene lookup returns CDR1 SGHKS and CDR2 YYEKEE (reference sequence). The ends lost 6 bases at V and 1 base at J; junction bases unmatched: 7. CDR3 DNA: TGTGCCAGCACCCTGACTAGCGGCCCCCAAGAGACCCAGTACTTC. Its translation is CASTLTSGPQETQYF.

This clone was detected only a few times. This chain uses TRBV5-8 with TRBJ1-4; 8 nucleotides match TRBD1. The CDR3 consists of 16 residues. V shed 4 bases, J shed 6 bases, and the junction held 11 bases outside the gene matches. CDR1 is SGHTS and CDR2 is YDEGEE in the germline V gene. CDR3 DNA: TGTGCCAGCAGCCGCCTGACCGGGACAGGAGATGAAAAACTGTTTTTT. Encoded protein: CASSRLTGTGDEKLFF.

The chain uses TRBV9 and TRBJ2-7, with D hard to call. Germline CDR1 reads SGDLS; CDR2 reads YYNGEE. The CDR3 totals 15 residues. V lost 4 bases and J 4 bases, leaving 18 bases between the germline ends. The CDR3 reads CASSQREFSNYEQYF. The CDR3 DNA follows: TGTGCCAGCAGCCAGCGAGAGTTTTCGAATTACGAGCAGTACTTC. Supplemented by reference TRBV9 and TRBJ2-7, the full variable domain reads DSGVTQTPKHLITATGQRVTLRCSPRSGDLSVYWYQQSLDQGLQFLIQYYNGEERAKGNILERFSAQQFPDLHSELNLSSLELGDSALYFCASSQREFSNYEQYFGPGTRLTVT.

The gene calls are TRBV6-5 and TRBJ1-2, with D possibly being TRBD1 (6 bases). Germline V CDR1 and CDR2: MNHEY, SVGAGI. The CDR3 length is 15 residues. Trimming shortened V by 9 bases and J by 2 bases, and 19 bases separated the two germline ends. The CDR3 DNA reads TGTGCCAGTCAAATGAGCAGGGGACCCAACTATGGCTACACCTTC. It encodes CASQMSRGPNYGYTF.

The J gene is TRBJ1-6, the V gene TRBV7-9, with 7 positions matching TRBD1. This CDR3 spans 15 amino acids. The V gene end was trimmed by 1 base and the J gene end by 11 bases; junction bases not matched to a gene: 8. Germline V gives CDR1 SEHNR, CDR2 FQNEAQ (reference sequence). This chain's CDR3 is CASSLVGQGEPPLHF. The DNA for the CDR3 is TGTGCCAGCAGCTTAGTAGGCCAGGGGGAACCACCCCTCCACTTT.

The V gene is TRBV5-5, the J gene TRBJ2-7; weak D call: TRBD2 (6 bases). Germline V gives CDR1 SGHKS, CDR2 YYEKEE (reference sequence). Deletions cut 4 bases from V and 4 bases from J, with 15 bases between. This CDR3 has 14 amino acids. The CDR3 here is CASSPGGDRYEQYF. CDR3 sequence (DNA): TGTGCCAGCAGCCCGGGCGGGGATAGATACGAGCAGTACTTC. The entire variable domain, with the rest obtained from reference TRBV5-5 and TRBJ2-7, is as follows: DAGVTQSPTHLIKTRGQQVTLRCSPISGHKSVSWYQQVLGQGPQFIFQYYEKEERGRGNFPDRFSARQFPNYSSELNVNALLLGDSALYLCASSPGGDRYEQYFGPGTRLTVT.